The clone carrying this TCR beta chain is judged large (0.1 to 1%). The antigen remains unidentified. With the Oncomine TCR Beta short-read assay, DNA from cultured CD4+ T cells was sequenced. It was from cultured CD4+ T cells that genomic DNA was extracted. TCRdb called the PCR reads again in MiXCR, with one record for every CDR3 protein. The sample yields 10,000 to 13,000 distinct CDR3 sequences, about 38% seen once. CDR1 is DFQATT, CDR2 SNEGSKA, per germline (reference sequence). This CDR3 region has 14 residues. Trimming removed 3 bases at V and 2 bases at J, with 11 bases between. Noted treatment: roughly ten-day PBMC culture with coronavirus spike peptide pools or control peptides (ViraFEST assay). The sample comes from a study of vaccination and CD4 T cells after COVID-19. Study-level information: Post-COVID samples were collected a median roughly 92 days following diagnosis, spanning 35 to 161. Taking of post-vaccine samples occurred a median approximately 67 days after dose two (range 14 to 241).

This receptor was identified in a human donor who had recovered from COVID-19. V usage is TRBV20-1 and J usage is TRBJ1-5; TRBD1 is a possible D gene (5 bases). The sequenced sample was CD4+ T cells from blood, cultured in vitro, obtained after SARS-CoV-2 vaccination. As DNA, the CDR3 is TGCAGTGCTAGTCGTTTGGGGGGCAATCAGCCCCAGCATTTT. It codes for CSASRLGGNQPQHF.